The 32 T cell receptor beta chains below come from one sample, sequenced in a study of T cell responses to AZD1222 COVID-19 vaccine. Only in-frame clones appear in the TCRdb table, and some are missing; sequencing was by immunoSEQ multiplex PCR. The profile shows roughly 100,000 clones, 70% to 90% of them singletons. Material: peripheral blood, obtained on day 0 of AZD1222 vaccination. These receptors came from an adult in good health.

This clone has just one count. This rearrangement joins TRBV4-1 to TRBJ1-5; no firm D call. The germline V gene has CDR1 MGHRA and CDR2 YSYEKL. The CDR3 spans 14 residues. Trimming took off 2 bases at V and 4 bases at J, with 9 bases between the two ends. The CDR3 DNA is TGCGCCAGCAGCCAACAGGTGTTGAATCAGCCCCAGCATTTT. Residues: CASSQQVLNQPQHF.

The chain combines TRBV2 with TRBJ2-3; D not certain. The CDR3 length is 13 residues. Per germline, CDR1 SNHLY and CDR2 FYNNEI. Trimming removed 5 bases at V and 2 bases at J, with 8 bases between. The CDR3 DNA reads TGTGCCAGCAGTTTCGACCTCACAGATACGCAGTATTTT. It encodes CASSFDLTDTQYF.

The chain carries TRBV7-3 and TRBJ1-1, with D unresolved. Trimming cost V 3 bases and J 1 base, with 6 bases left between them. Germline CDR1 reads SGHTA; CDR2 reads FQGTGA. This CDR3 has 13 residues. The DNA of the CDR3 is TGTGCCAGCAGCTTTGGGAAGAACACTGAAGCTTTCTTT. Translating gives CASSFGKNTEAFF.

The gene calls are TRBV7-2 and TRBJ2-3, with D tentatively TRBD1 or TRBD2 (5 bases each). This CDR3 has 15 amino acids. Germline assignment: CDR1 SGHTA and CDR2 FQGNSA. V lost 1 base to trimming and J lost 0 bases, with 8 bases between them. CDR3 in DNA: TGTGCCAGCAGCTTAGTGGGGGAGAGCACAGATACGCAGTATTTT. Residues: CASSLVGESTDTQYF. The variable domain in full, completed from reference TRBV7-2 and TRBJ2-3, reads GAGVSQSPSNKVTEKGKDVELRCDPISGHTALYWYRQSLGQGLEFLIYFQGNSAPDKSGLPSDRFSAERTGGSVSTLTIQRTQQEDSAVYLCASSLVGESTDTQYFGPGTRLTVL.

The chain employs TRBV27 and TRBJ2-7; 10 bases are shared with TRBD1. Trimming cost V 4 bases and J 3 bases; bases outside gene matches: 3. Germline V CDR1 and CDR2: MNHEY, SMNVEV (reference sequence). The CDR3 loop spans 14 amino acids. CDR3 bases: TGTGCCAGCAGTTCCCGGGACAGGGGCTACGAGCAGTACTTC. Residues: CASSSRDRGYEQYF.

V is TRBV3-1 (or the pseudogene TRBV3-2) and J is TRBJ2-5; weak D call: TRBD2 (5 bases). Trimming removed 3 bases at V and 5 bases at J, with 16 bases between. Germline CDR1 reads LGHDT; CDR2 reads YNNKEL (reference sequence). CDR3 size: 15 residues. The CDR3 is CASSQYGVQPETQYF. The CDR3 nucleotides are TGTGCCAGCAGCCAGTACGGGGTCCAACCTGAGACCCAGTACTTC.

The chain uses TRBV5-8 and TRBJ2-2; the D is unclear. The CDR3 covers 13 residues. Trimming pared 0 bases from V and 5 bases from J, leaving 5 bases between. Germline-derived CDR1 and CDR2 are SGHTS and YDEGEE. The DNA for the CDR3 is TGTGCCAGCAGCTTGGGGTCTACCGGGGAGCTGTTTTTT. Translating it yields CASSLGSTGELFF. The entire variable domain, with the rest obtained from reference TRBV5-8 and TRBJ2-2, is as follows: EAGVTQSPTHLIKTRGQQATLRCSPISGHTSVYWYQQALGLGLQFLLWYDEGEERNRGNFPPRFSGRQFPNYSSELNVNALELEDSALYLCASSLGSTGELFFGEGSRLTVL.

The chain recombines TRBV28 with TRBJ2-1, with TRBD1 identical over 7 bases. Losses at the gene ends were 5 bases for V and 7 bases for J; bases not matched to a gene: 5. In germline, CDR1 is MDHEN, CDR2 SYDVKM. This CDR3 contains 13 residues. The CDR3 sequence is CASSPTGRNEQFF. The CDR3 bases are TGTGCCAGCAGTCCGACAGGGCGGAATGAGCAGTTCTTC.

V gene TRBV6-5 combines with J gene TRBJ2-4; no definite D call. The CDR3 contains 12 residues. CDR1 is MNHEY, CDR2 SVGAGI, per germline. The V and J ends lost 6 bases and 11 bases respectively, with 14 bases between them. CDR3 residues: CASRTDGEVQYF. The CDR3 bases are TGTGCCAGCAGAACAGACGGTGAAGTTCAGTACTTC.

This clone has just a few counts. DNA for the CDR3: TGTGCCAGCAGTCACTATTCTAGGACTAGAGCCTACGAGCAGTACTTC. Residues: CASSHYSRTRAYEQYF. This chain connects TRBV6-5 to TRBJ2-7; 7 nucleotides match TRBD2. Germline CDR1 and CDR2: MNHEY and SVGAGI. The CDR3 covers 16 residues. With V trimmed by 5 bases and J by 2 bases, 12 bases remained unmatched.

The chain joins TRBV5-1 to TRBJ2-1; TRBD2 matches 8 bases. After removal of 4 bases from V and 0 bases from J, the junction contained 9 bases not matched to a gene. The germline V gene has CDR1 SGHRS and CDR2 YFSETQ. The CDR3 consists of 17 residues. The CDR3 loop is CASSQKLAASSYNEQFF. In DNA form, the CDR3 reads TGCGCCAGCAGCCAGAAACTAGCGGCGAGCTCCTACAATGAGCAGTTCTTC.

The chain employs TRBV25-1 and TRBJ1-4, with D maybe TRBD1 (5 bases). This CDR3 has 13 residues. V lost 6 bases and J lost 8, with 13 bases in between. Germline CDR1 reads MGHDK; CDR2 reads SYGVNS. CDR3 amino acids: CASSRARGEKLFF. CDR3 in DNA: TGTGCCAGCAGCCGGGCCCGGGGGGAAAAACTGTTTTTT.

The chain links TRBV19 to TRBJ1-1, with TRBD1 as a possible D gene (5 bases). Deletions cut 3 bases from V and 1 base from J, with 12 bases between. Germline V lookup: CDR1 LNHDA, CDR2 SQIVND (reference sequence). The CDR3 is 15 amino acids. DNA of the CDR3: TGTGCCAGTAGTATCGAAGGGGCACGGAACACTGAAGCTTTCTTT. It translates to CASSIEGARNTEAFF.

This rearrangement joins TRBV7-9 to TRBJ2-5; 9 positions agree with TRBD1. With V trimmed by 5 bases and J by 4 bases, 5 bases remained unmatched. This CDR3 spans 14 amino acids. Germline V gene data show CDR1 as SEHNR and CDR2 as FQNEAQ (reference sequence). CDR3 nucleotides: TGTGCCAGCAGCCGGGGACAGGGAGTAGAGACCCAGTACTTC. Its translation: CASSRGQGVETQYF.

The chain recombines TRBV21-1 with TRBJ1-1. TRBV21-1 is classified as a pseudogene. This CDR3 has 18 residues. CDR3: CASSKGAGALPGNTEAFF. Written as DNA, the CDR3 is TGTGCCAGCAGCAAAGGAGCGGGGGCGCTCCCAGGCAACACTGAAGCTTTCTTT.

The V and J genes are TRBV27 and TRBJ1-4; no clear D. V was trimmed by 2 bases and J by 7 bases, leaving 11 bases between them. This CDR3 has 14 residues. CDR1 is MNHEY, CDR2 SMNVEV, per germline (reference sequence). The CDR3 DNA sequence: TGTGCCAGCAGTTTACTCGGTCTTGGTGAAAAACTGTTTTTT. It encodes CASSLLGLGEKLFF.

The rearrangement uses TRBV10-3 and TRBJ2-7, with D unclear. The germline V gene has CDR1 ENHRY and CDR2 SYGVKD. This CDR3 spans 15 amino acids. V was clipped by 4 bases and J by 2 bases, with 15 bases between them. The CDR3 nucleotides read TGTGCCATCAGTGGGGCTTTTTCGCTCACCTACGAGCAGTACTTC. It translates to CAISGAFSLTYEQYF.

The V and J genes are TRBV5-1 and TRBJ1-2; D is unclear. Trimming shortened V by 0 bases and J by 0 bases, and 6 bases separated the two germline ends. This CDR3 spans 14 amino acids. Germline V lookup: CDR1 SGHRS, CDR2 YFSETQ. The CDR3 here is CASSLEGANYGYTF. The CDR3 DNA reads TGCGCCAGCAGCTTGGAGGGAGCTAACTATGGCTACACCTTC.

The V call is TRBV28, the J call TRBJ1-1; D might be TRBD1 (6 bases). The CDR3 runs to 14 residues. Trimming stripped 6 bases from V and 1 base from J, with 12 bases between. CDR1 is MDHEN and CDR2 is SYDVKM in the germline V gene. The CDR3 nucleotides are TGTGCCAGCAGGTCCCCAGGGGCGAACACTGAAGCTTTCTTT. Amino acids: CASRSPGANTEAFF. The complete variable domain, with remaining parts taken from reference TRBV28 and TRBJ1-1, reads DVKVTQSSRYLVKRTGEKVFLECVQDMDHENMFWYRQDPGLGLRLIYFSYDVKMKEKGDIPEGYSVSREKKERFSLILESASTNQTSMYLCASRSPGANTEAFFGQGTRLTVV.

The CDR3 sequence is CASAPKQVNQPQHF. CDR3 coding DNA: TGTGCCAGCGCCCCAAAACAGGTCAATCAGCCCCAGCATTTT. The V and J genes are TRBV6-5 and TRBJ1-5; weak D call: TRBD1 (5 bases). The V end was cut by 8 bases, the J end by 3 bases, with 14 bases between. This CDR3 region has 14 residues. Germline V gene lookup returns CDR1 MNHEY and CDR2 SVGAGI.

The genes are TRBV30 and TRBJ2-4, with a tentative D call TRBD2 (5 bases). Trimming left V 0 bases short and J 1 base short, with 13 bases between. This CDR3 region has 16 residues. From germline, CDR1 is GTSNPN and CDR2 SVGIG (reference sequence). CDR3 residues: CAWSVLGVVAKNIQYF. For the CDR3, the DNA is TGTGCCTGGAGTGTACTCGGGGTAGTGGCCAAAAACATTCAGTACTTC.

The chain has TRBV5-5 and TRBJ1-1; D may be TRBD1 (6 bases). This CDR3 contains 15 residues. Germline V gives CDR1 SGHKS, CDR2 YYEKEE (reference sequence). The V end was cut by 3 bases, the J end by 2 bases, with 14 bases between. DNA for the CDR3: TGTGCCAGCAGCTGGTCTACCGGGACAAACACTGAAGCTTTCTTT. Translation: CASSWSTGTNTEAFF. The full variable domain, in which reference TRBV5-5 and TRBJ1-1 provide the parts outside the CDR3, is DAGVTQSPTHLIKTRGQQVTLRCSPISGHKSVSWYQQVLGQGPQFIFQYYEKEERGRGNFPDRFSARQFPNYSSELNVNALLLGDSALYLCASSWSTGTNTEAFFGQGTRLTVV.

V gene TRBV6-5 combines with J gene TRBJ1-2, with TRBD1 identical over 7 bases. CDR1 and CDR2 from the germline V gene are MNHEY and SVGAGI. The CDR3 is made up of 15 amino acids. V lost 1 base to trimming and J lost 8 bases; unmatched junction nucleotides: 10. The CDR3: CASSYWRQGEAGYTF. CDR3 coding DNA: TGTGCCAGCAGTTACTGGCGACAGGGAGAAGCGGGCTACACCTTC.

This sequence joins TRBV6-1 and TRBJ2-7, with D perhaps TRBD1 or TRBD2 (5 bases each). Trimming stripped 2 bases from V and 0 bases from J, with 17 bases between. Germline assignment: CDR1 MNHNS and CDR2 SASEGT. The CDR3 spans 17 residues. CDR3 in amino acids: CASSEKAGRPLSYEQYF. CDR3 nucleotides: TGTGCCAGCAGTGAAAAGGCAGGGAGACCCCTCTCCTACGAGCAGTACTTC.

The chain couples TRBV29-1 to TRBJ2-3; TRBD2 might be the D (5 bases). Trimming took 7 bases from V and 0 from J, leaving 11 bases between them. This CDR3 is built from 13 residues. Germline CDR1 SQVTM, CDR2 ANQGSEA. As DNA, the CDR3 is TGCAGCGGCGGGTGGGCTAGCACAGATACGCAGTATTTT. Translating gives CSGGWASTDTQYF.

This chain joins TRBV7-9 and TRBJ2-5; 8 bases line up with TRBD1. V lost 5 bases, J lost 9 bases, and 14 bases stayed unmatched. This CDR3 contains 15 residues. Germline V gene lookup returns CDR1 SEHNR and CDR2 FQNEAQ (reference sequence). CDR3 amino acids: CASSPGQGPLTAQYF. The CDR3, as DNA: TGTGCCAGCAGCCCTGGACAGGGCCCCTTAACGGCCCAGTACTTC.

This clone was counted between two and nine times. V and J are TRBV10-3 and TRBJ2-2; 7 positions match TRBD2. Germline-derived CDR1 and CDR2 are ENHRY and SYGVKD. CDR3 length: 18 amino acids. The J segment lost 0 bases and the V segment lost 0 bases, leaving 7 bases of the junction unmatched. The DNA of the CDR3 is TGTGCCATCAGTGAGTCGAGTAGCCGGGGGGCGAACACCGGGGAGCTGTTTTTT. Amino acid sequence: CAISESSSRGANTGELFF.

The rearrangement links TRBV6-5 to TRBJ2-7, with D possibly matching TRBD1 (5 bases). This CDR3 has 16 amino acids. In germline, CDR1 is MNHEY, CDR2 SVGAGI. The V end lost 0 bases, the J end lost 0 bases, and 12 bases lay between the germline ends. CDR3 in DNA: TGTGCCAGCAGTTACTCGAAGGGGAAAAGCTCCTACGAGCAGTACTTC. Translated: CASSYSKGKSSYEQYF.

This clone was seen only once. The gene calls are TRBV29-1 and TRBJ1-2; no clear D. The ends were cut back, 0 bases at V and 4 bases at J, with 15 bases in the middle. The CDR3 sequence is 15 residues long. The germline gives CDR1 SQVTM, CDR2 ANQGSEA. The CDR3 loop reads CSVEDSRRSGYGYTF. The CDR3 DNA is TGCAGCGTTGAAGATAGCCGACGGTCTGGCTATGGCTACACCTTC. The full variable domain, completed using reference TRBV29-1 and TRBJ1-2, is SAVISQKPSRDICQRGTSLTIQCQVDSQVTMMFWYRQQPGQSLTLIATANQGSEATYESGFVIDKFPISRPNLTFSTLTVSNMSPEDSSIYLCSVEDSRRSGYGYTFGSGTRLTVV.

This chain uses TRBV28 with TRBJ2-2; D possibly corresponds to TRBD2 (6 bases). This CDR3 is built from 12 residues. Germline CDR1 MDHEN, CDR2 SYDVKM. The CDR3 DNA sequence: TGTGCAGGGCAGGGAGGCACCGGGGAGCTGTTTTTT. It is translated as CAGQGGTGELFF.

V gene TRBV11-3 combines with J gene TRBJ2-3; TRBD1 might be the D (5 bases). V dropped 5 bases and J dropped 7 bases, with 13 bases sitting between them. Germline V lookup: CDR1 SGHNT, CDR2 YENEEA. The CDR3 has 13 residues. CDR3 residues: CASSPGGANTQYF. The DNA for the CDR3 is TGTGCCAGCAGCCCAGGTGGGGCGAATACGCAGTATTTT.

The V call is TRBV6-4, the J call TRBJ2-7, with a possible D match to TRBD2 (6 bases). Trimming shortened V by 6 bases and J by 1 base, and 13 bases separated the two germline ends. CDR1 is MRHNA, CDR2 SNTAGT, per germline. There are 14 residues in the CDR3. The CDR3 nucleotides are TGTGCCAGCAGGAGGGACTCCTATTCCTACGAGCAGTACTTC. Its translation: CASRRDSYSYEQYF.